The rows below give T cell receptor beta chains drawn from one sample of a study of T cell changes during pregnancy in multiple sclerosis. Produced via immunoSEQ multiplex PCR; TCRdb's table is partial and in-frame only. The repertoire holds over 30,000 clones, with roughly 85% as singletons. Sample: CD4+ T cells from peripheral blood mononuclear cells, taken before pregnancy. The receptors were gathered from a female donor with multiple sclerosis, enrolled in a pregnancy study. Each CDR3 is given with its conserved first and last residue. Each record gives: clone size, D gene, J gene, V gene, CDR3 DNA, CDR3 protein. A D gene is named only where the DNA matches it firmly. Size is omitted from some rows. Given values are once, few, many or a class for expanded clones.

>.|TRBD2|TRBJ2-3|TRBV5-1
TGCGCCAGCACCAAGATTCAAGCGGGAGTCGGAGATACGCAGTATTTT
CASTKIQAGVGDTQYF
>.|TRBD1|TRBJ1-1|TRBV7-8
TGTGCCAGCAGCAAAGAGACAGGGAGGAACACTGAAGCTTTCTTT
CASSKETGRNTEAFF
>.|.|TRBJ2-3|TRBV5-1
TGCGCCAGCAGCTTGCCCGGGGAAGATACGCAGTATTTT
CASSLPGEDTQYF
>.|.|TRBJ2-3|TRBV2
TGTGCCAGCAGTGAGCGAGATACGCAGTATTTT
CASSERDTQYF
>.|.|TRBJ2-2|TRBV2
TGTGCCAGCAGTGAAGCGGGACTCACCGGGGAGCTGTTTTTT
CASSEAGLTGELFF
>.|TRBD1|TRBJ1-5|TRBV28
TGTGCCAGCAGCCTGGGCCACCCGGGACAGGGCAATCAGCCCCAGCATTTT
CASSLGHPGQGNQPQHF
>.|.|TRBJ1-1|TRBV19
TGTGCCAGTAGTGTGGACAGACTCACTGAAGCTTTCTTT
CASSVDRLTEAFF
>.|.|TRBJ1-2|TRBV7-2
TGTGCCAGCAGCTTAGTATCCTATGGCTACACCTTC
CASSLVSYGYTF
>.|.|TRBJ2-2|TRBV7-9
TGTGCCAGCAGCCCCCAGGGCACCGGGGAGCTGTTTTTT
CASSPQGTGELFF
>.|.|TRBJ2-5|TRBV30
TGTGCCTGGAGTGGTGGCGAGACCCAGTACTTC
CAWSGGETQYF
>.|TRBD1|TRBJ2-7|TRBV27
TGTGCCAGCAGTTCGGGACAGAATTACGAGCAGTACTTC
CASSSGQNYEQYF
>.|TRBD1|TRBJ1-2|TRBV7-3
TGTGCCAGCAGCTCATACCCGGGACAGGGGCAGGGCGGCTACACCTTC
CASSSYPGQGQGGYTF
>.|.|TRBJ2-7|TRBV5-6
TGTGCCAGCAGCTTAGAGTTCTACGAGCAGTACTTC
CASSLEFYEQYF
>.|.|TRBJ1-2|TRBV28
TGTGCCAACGCGAAGAGGGCGGGTTATGGCTACACCTTC
CANAKRAGYGYTF
>.|.|TRBJ1-5|TRBV28
TGTGCCAGCAGTTTATCCCAGGGTGCGGGACAGCCCCAGCATTTT
CASSLSQGAGQPQHF
>.|.|TRBJ1-5|TRBV19
TGTGCCAGCCATAACTTACCGAACAGGGTAGGGTTCAATCAGCCCCAGCATTTT
CASHNLPNRVGFNQPQHF
>.|TRBD2|TRBJ2-5|TRBV19
TGTGCCAGTAGTTTGGAGACTAGCGGGCAAGAGACCCAGTACTTC
CASSLETSGQETQYF
>.|.|TRBJ2-5|TRBV7-3
TGTGCCAGCAGCTTAGGGGGCCTGAAGACCCAGTACTTC
CASSLGGLKTQYF
>.|.|TRBJ1-5|TRBV11-1
TGTGCCAGCAGCTTGGGGGGAAAAGGCAATCAGCCCCAGCATTTT
CASSLGGKGNQPQHF
>.|.|TRBJ2-1|TRBV5-5
TGTGCCAGCAGCTTGGCCTCGCAGGGTCCGAAACATCATTATGAGCAGTTCTTC
CASSLASQGPKHHYEQFF
>.|.|TRBJ1-5|TRBV28
TGTGCCAGCAGTTCGTACAGGGAATTGCAGCCCCAGCATTTT
CASSSYRELQPQHF
>.|TRBD1|TRBJ2-5|TRBV6-4
TGTGCCAGCAGTCAAATCGGGACAGGGAAGAAGGAGACCCAGTACTTC
CASSQIGTGKKETQYF
>.|.|TRBJ2-7|TRBV19
TGTGCCAGTAGTATATCCCTCGGAGCATATCCCTACGAGCAGTACTTC
CASSISLGAYPYEQYF
>.|.|TRBJ1-2|TRBV6-5
TGTGCCAGCAGTTATTCGGCGGGAGAAAGGGGCTACACCTTC
CASSYSAGERGYTF
>.|.|TRBJ2-1|TRBV5-1
TGCGCCAGCAGCTTGGCCTATCAGGGGGGCTACAATGAGCAGTTCTTC
CASSLAYQGGYNEQFF
>.|.|TRBJ1-2|TRBV21-1
TGTGCCAGCAGCAAACTATTGCGAATGTCTAACTATGGCTACACCTTC
CASSKLLRMSNYGYTF
>.|TRBD1|TRBJ2-5|TRBV28
TGTGCCAGCAGGGGAGACAGGGTATGGGAGACCCAGTACTTC
CASRGDRVWETQYF
>.|TRBD2|TRBJ2-7|TRBV5-4
TGTGCCAGCAGCCTCCTAAGCGGGAGGGAAACCTACGAGCAGTACTTC
CASSLLSGRETYEQYF
>.|TRBD1|TRBJ1-5|TRBV19
TGTGCCAGTAGTTTAGGTATAGGGACAGGGGGCGTCGGAAATCAGCCCCAGCATTTT
CASSLGIGTGGVGNQPQHF
>.|TRBD2|TRBJ2-3|TRBV10-1
TGCGCCAGCAGTGCACTAGCGGGAGACTCAGATACGCAGTATTTT
CASSALAGDSDTQYF
>.|.|TRBJ2-7|TRBV5-4
TGTGCCAGCAGCTTGGTGGGGAGTACCTACGAGCAGTACTTC
CASSLVGSTYEQYF
>.|TRBD1|TRBJ1-2|TRBV2
TGTGCCAGCAGTGAAGAGACAGGGGTTTATGGCTACACCTTC
CASSEETGVYGYTF
>.|TRBD2|TRBJ2-3|TRBV10-3
TGTGCCATCAAGGGACTAGCGGGTTACACAGATACGCAGTATTTT
CAIKGLAGYTDTQYF
>.|TRBD1|TRBJ1-2|TRBV28
TGTGCCAGCACCGTACCGCGGACAGGGAAGTACACCTTC
CASTVPRTGKYTF
>medium-sized|TRBD2|TRBJ2-1|TRBV2
TGTGCCAGCAGTGAGTGGACTAGCGGGCTCTACAATGAGCAGTTCTTC
CASSEWTSGLYNEQFF
>.|TRBD2|TRBJ2-7|TRBV4-2
TGTGCCAGCAGCCAAGAAGGGTACCTAGCGGGACGTCAGTCTTCTTACTACGAGCAGTACTTC
CASSQEGYLAGRQSSYYEQYF
>.|.|TRBJ2-5|TRBV28
TGTGCCAGCAGTCGTCAGGGGACGGAGACCCAGTACTTC
CASSRQGTETQYF
>medium-sized|TRBD1|TRBJ1-1|TRBV18
TGTGCCAGCTCACCCCGGGACAGGGACACTGAAGCTTTCTTT
CASSPRDRDTEAFF
>.|.|TRBJ2-7|TRBV7-2
TGTGCCAGCAGCTTAGAACAGTACGAGCAGTACTTC
CASSLEQYEQYF
>.|TRBD2|TRBJ2-5|TRBV28
TGTGCCAGCAGTTTACCAATAGCGGGAGGCGGGGGGGATGAGACCCAGTACTTC
CASSLPIAGGGGDETQYF
>.|.|TRBJ1-5|TRBV5-1
TGCGCCAGCAGCTTGGGACAGGCGGACTCTGAGCCCCAGCATTTT
CASSLGQADSEPQHF